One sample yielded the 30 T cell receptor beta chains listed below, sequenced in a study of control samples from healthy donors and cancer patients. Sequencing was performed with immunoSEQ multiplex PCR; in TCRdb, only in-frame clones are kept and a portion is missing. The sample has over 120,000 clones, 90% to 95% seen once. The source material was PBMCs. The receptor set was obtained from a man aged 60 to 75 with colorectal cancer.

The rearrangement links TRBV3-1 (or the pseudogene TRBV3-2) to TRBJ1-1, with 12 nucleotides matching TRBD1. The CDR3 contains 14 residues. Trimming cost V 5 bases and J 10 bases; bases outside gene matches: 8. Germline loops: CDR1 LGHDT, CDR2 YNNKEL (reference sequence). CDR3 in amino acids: CASSWDRGLSGAFF. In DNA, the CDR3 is TGTGCCAGCAGCTGGGACAGGGGGCTTTCGGGAGCTTTCTTT.

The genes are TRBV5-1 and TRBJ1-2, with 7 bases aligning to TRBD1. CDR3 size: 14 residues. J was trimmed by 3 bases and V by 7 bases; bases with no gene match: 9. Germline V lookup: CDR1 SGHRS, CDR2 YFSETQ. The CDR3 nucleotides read TGCGCCAGCTCCCCAGAGGGGGCGGACTATGGCTACACCTTC. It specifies CASSPEGADYGYTF.

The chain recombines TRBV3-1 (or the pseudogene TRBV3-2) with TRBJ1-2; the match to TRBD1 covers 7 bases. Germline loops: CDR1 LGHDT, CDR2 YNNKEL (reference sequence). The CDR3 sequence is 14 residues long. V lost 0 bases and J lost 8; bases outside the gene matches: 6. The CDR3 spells CASSQEGGGEGYTF. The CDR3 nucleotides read TGTGCCAGCAGCCAAGAAGGAGGGGGCGAGGGCTACACCTTC.

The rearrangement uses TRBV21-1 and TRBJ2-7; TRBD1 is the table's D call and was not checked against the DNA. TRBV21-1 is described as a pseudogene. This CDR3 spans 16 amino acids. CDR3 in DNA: TGTGCCAGCAGCAAAGCGGGACAGCGCTTAACCTACGAGCAGTACTTC. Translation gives CASSKAGQRLTYEQYF.

The CDR3 loop reads CASTPGGALDIQYF. CDR3 DNA: TGTGCCAGCACCCCAGGGGGGGCATTAGACATTCAGTACTTC. This sequence joins TRBV6-6 and TRBJ2-4; D possibly matches TRBD1 or TRBD2 (7 bases each). The CDR3 loop spans 14 amino acids. V lost 7 bases to trimming and J lost 8 bases, with 18 bases between them. Germline V CDR1 and CDR2: MNHNY, SVGAGI (reference sequence).

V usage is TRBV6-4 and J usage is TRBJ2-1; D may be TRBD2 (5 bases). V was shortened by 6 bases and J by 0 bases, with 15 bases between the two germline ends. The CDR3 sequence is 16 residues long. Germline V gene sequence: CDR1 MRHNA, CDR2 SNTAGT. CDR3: CASSPLLGVSYNEQFF. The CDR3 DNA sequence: TGTGCCAGCAGCCCCCTTCTCGGGGTCTCCTACAATGAGCAGTTCTTC.

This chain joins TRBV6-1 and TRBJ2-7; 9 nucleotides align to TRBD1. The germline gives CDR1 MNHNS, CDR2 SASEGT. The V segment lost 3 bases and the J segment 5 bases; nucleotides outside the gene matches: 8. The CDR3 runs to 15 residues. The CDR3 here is CASSETGTGRNEQYF. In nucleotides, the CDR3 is TGTGCCAGCAGTGAGACCGGGACAGGGAGGAACGAGCAGTACTTC.

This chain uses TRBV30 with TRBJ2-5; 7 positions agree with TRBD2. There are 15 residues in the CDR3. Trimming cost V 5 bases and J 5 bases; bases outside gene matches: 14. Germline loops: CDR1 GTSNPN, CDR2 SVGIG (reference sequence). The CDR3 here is CAWAVGRGSGETQYF. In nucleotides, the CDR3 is TGTGCCTGGGCGGTGGGGCGGGGGTCGGGCGAGACCCAGTACTTC.

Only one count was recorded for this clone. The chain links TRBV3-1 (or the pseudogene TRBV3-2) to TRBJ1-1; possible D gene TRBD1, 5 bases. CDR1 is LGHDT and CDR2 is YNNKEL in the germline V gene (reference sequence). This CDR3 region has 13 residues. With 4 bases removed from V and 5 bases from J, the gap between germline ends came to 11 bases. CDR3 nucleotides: TGTGCCAGCAGCCTCAGGGCGGGGACTGAAGCTTTCTTT. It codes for CASSLRAGTEAFF.

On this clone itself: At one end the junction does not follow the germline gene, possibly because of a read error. The CDR3 protein is CATSSGGASKNIQYF. The CDR3, as DNA: TGTGCCACCAGTAGCGGGGGGGCATCCAAAAACATTCAGTACTTC. V is TRBV2 and J is TRBJ2-4; 11 bases match TRBD2. Germline CDR1 and CDR2: SNHLY and FYNNEI. This CDR3 spans 15 amino acids.

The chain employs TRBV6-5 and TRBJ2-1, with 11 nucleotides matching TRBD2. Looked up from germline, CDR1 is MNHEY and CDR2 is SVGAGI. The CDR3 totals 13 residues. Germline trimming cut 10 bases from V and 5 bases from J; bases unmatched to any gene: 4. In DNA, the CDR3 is TGTGCCACCCAACTAGCGGGGGACAATGAGCAGTTCTTC. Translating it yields CATQLAGDNEQFF.

The chain's CDR3 is CAISEDREAFF. In DNA, the CDR3 is TGTGCCATCAGTGAAGACAGGGAAGCTTTCTTT. The J gene is TRBJ1-1, the V gene TRBV10-3; TRBD1 might be the D (6 bases). V lost 3 bases, J lost 8 bases, and 7 bases lay in between. The CDR3 is made up of 11 amino acids. From germline, CDR1 is ENHRY and CDR2 SYGVKD.

This CDR3 is CSSPQGTGYTF. The CDR3 region has the DNA TGCAGTTCACCACAGGGTACTGGCTACACCTTC. The gene calls are TRBV20-1 and TRBJ1-2; D is possibly TRBD1 (6 bases). There are 11 residues in the CDR3. Per germline, CDR1 DFQATT and CDR2 SNEGSKA (reference sequence). Trimming left V 8 bases short and J 7 bases short, with 14 bases between.

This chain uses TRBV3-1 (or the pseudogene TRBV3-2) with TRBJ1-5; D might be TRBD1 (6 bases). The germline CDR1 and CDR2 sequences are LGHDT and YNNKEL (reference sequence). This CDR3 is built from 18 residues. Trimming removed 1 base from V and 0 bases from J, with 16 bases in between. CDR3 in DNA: TGTGCCAGCAGCCAAGGATCAGGGGCCCCTACTAGCAATCAGCCCCAGCATTTT. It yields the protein CASSQGSGAPTSNQPQHF.

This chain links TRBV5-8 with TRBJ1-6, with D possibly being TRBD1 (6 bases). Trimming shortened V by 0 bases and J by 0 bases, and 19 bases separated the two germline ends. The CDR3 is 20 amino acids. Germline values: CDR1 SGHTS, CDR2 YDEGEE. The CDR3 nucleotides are TGTGCCAGCAGCTTGGCCTTAACAGGGTTAGGGGGCTCCTATAATTCACCCCTCCACTTT. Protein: CASSLALTGLGGSYNSPLHF.

The CDR3 sequence: CASSLAGGDGYTF. DNA of the CDR3: TGTGCCAGCAGCTTGGCCGGGGGCGACGGCTACACCTTC. This rearrangement joins TRBV5-6 to TRBJ1-2, with D possibly matching TRBD1 (6 bases). Germline CDR1 SGHDT, CDR2 YYEEEE. The CDR3 loop spans 13 amino acids. V lost 0 bases, J lost 8 bases, and 11 bases lay in between.

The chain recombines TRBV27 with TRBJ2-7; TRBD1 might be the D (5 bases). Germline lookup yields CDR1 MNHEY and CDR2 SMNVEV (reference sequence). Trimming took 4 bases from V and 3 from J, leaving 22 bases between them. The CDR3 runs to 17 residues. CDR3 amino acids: CASSSLYRSLLHYEQYF. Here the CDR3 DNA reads TGTGCCAGCAGTTCCCTATACAGGTCCCTATTACACTACGAGCAGTACTTC.

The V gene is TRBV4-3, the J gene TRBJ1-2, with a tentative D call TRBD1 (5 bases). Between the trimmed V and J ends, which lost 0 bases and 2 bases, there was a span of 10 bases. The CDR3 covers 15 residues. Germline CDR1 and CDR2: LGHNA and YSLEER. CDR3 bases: TGCGCCAGCAGCCAAGATTATTGGGGGAACTATGGCTACACCTTC. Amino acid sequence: CASSQDYWGNYGYTF.

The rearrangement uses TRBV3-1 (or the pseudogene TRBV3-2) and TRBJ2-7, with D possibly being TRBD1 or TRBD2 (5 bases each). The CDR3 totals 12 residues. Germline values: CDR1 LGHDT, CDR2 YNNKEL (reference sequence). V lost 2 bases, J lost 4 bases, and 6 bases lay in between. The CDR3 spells CASSQWGYEQYF. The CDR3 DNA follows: TGTGCCAGCAGCCAATGGGGGTACGAGCAGTACTTC.

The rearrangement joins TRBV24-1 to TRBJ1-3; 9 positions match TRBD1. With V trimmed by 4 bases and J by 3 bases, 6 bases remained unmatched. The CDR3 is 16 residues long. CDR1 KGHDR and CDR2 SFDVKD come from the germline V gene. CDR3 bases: TGTGCCACCAGTGACAACACAGGGGGCAGTGGAAACACCATATATTTT. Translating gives CATSDNTGGSGNTIYF.

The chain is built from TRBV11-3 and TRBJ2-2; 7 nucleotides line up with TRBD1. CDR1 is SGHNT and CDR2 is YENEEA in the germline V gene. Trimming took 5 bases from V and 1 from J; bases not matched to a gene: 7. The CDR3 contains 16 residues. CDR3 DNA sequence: TGTGCCAGCAGCCCGAACAGGGGCCTGAACACCGGGGAGCTGTTTTTT. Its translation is CASSPNRGLNTGELFF.

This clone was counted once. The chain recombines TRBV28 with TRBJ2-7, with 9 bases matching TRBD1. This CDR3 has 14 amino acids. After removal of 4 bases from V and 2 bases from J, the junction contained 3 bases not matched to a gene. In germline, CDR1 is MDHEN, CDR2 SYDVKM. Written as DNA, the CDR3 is TGTGCCAGCAGTTCGGGACAGGGTACCTACGAGCAGTACTTC. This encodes CASSSGQGTYEQYF.

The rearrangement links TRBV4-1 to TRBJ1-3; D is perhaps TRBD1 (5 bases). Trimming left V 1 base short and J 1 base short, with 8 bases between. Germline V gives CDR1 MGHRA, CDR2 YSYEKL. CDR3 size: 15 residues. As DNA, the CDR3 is TGCGCCAGCAGCCAAGTATGGGGGTCTGGAAACACCATATATTTT. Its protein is CASSQVWGSGNTIYF.

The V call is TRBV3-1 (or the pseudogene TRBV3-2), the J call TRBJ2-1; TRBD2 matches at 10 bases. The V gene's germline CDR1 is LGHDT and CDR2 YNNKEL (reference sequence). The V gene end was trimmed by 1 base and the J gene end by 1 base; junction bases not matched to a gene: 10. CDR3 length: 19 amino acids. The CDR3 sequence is CASSQAAGGLFGSYNEQFF. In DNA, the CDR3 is TGTGCCAGCAGCCAAGCAGCGGGGGGGCTTTTTGGGTCCTACAATGAGCAGTTCTTC.

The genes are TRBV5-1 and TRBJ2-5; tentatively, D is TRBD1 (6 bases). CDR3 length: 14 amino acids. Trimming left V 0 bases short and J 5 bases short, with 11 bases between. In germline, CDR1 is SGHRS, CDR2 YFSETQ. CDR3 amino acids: CASSLDRVGETQYF. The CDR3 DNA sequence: TGCGCCAGCAGCTTGGACAGGGTAGGGGAGACCCAGTACTTC.

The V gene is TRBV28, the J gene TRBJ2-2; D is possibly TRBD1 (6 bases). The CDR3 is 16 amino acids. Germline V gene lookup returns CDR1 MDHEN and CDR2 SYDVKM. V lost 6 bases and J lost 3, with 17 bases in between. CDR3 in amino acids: CASSPQGPTDTGELFF. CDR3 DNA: TGTGCCAGCAGCCCACAGGGACCCACGGACACCGGGGAGCTGTTTTTT.

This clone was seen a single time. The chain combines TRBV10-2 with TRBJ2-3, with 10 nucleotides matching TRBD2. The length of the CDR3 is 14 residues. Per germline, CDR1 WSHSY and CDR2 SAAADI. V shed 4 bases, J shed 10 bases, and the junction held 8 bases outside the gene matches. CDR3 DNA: TGCGCCAGCAGTGCTCGGACTAGCGGCAATCCGCAGTATTTT. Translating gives CASSARTSGNPQYF.

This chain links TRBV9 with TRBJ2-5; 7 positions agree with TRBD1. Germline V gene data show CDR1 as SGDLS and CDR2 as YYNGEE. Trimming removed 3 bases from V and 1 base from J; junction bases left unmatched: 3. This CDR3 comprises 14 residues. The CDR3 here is CASSEGQIQETQYF. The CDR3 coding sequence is TGTGCCAGCAGCGAGGGACAGATCCAAGAGACCCAGTACTTC.

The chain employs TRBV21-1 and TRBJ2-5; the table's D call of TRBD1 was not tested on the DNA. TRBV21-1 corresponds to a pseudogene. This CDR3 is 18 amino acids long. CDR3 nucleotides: TGTGCCAGCAGCCCCCTAGGACCGACAGGGGGGGTAGGAGAGACCCAGTACTTC. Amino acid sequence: CASSPLGPTGGVGETQYF.

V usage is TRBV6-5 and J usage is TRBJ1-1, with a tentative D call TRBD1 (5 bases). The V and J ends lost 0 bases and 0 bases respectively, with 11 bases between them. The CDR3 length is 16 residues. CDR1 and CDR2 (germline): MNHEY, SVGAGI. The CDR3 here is CASSYSKWGVNTEAFF. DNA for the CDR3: TGTGCCAGCAGTTACTCGAAGTGGGGGGTGAACACTGAAGCTTTCTTT.